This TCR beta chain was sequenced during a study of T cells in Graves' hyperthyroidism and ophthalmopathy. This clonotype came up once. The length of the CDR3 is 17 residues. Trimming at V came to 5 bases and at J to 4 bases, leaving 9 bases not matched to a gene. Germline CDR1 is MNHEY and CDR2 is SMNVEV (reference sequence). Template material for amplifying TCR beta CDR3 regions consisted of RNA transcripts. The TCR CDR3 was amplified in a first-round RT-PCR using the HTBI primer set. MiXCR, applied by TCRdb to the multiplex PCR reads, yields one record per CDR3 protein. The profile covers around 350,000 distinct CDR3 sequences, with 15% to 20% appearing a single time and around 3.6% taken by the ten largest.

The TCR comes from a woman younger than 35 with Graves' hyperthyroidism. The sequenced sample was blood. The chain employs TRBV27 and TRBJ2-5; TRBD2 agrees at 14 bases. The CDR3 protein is CASSPLTSGRARETQYF. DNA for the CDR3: TGTGCCAGCAGTCCCCTGACTAGCGGGAGGGCCCGAGAGACCCAGTACTTC.